The 5 T cell receptor beta chains below all came from one sample that was sequenced in a study of blood T cell repertoires in COVID-19. Measured with immunoSEQ multiplex PCR; TCRdb has only the in-frame clones, and not every one. The table includes under 200,000 clones, 80% to 90% detected once. Material for sequencing was peripheral blood. The receptor source for this set is a man between 18 and 35 years old with active or convalescent COVID-19.

In this sample, this clone turned up once. The chain joins TRBV6-1 to TRBJ1-5, with D hard to call. Trimming stripped 4 bases from V and 4 bases from J, with 11 bases between. Germline values: CDR1 MNHNS, CDR2 SASEGT. The CDR3 covers 14 residues. CDR3 residues: CASSADGPNQPQHF. The DNA of the CDR3 is TGTGCCAGCAGTGCCGATGGCCCAAATCAGCCCCAGCATTTT.

The V gene is TRBV11-2, the J gene TRBJ1-1; no clear D. This CDR3 has 11 residues. The V gene's germline CDR1 is SGHAT and CDR2 FQNNGV. Trimming removed 1 base at V and 6 bases at J, with 3 bases between. CDR3 nucleotides: TGTGCCAGCAGCTTAGCGGCTGAAGCTTTCTTT. It is translated as CASSLAAEAFF.

The genes are TRBV4-2 and TRBJ2-1, with a tentative D call TRBD2 (6 bases). Trimming removed 1 base at V and 12 bases at J, with 22 bases between. The germline CDR1 and CDR2 sequences are LGHNA and YNFKEQ. This CDR3 spans 16 amino acids. CDR3 amino acids: CASSQGKLAVAEGQFF. The CDR3 nucleotides read TGTGCCAGCAGCCAAGGTAAACTAGCAGTAGCAGAGGGGCAGTTCTTC.

This chain joins TRBV5-1 and TRBJ2-3, with 9 bases matching TRBD2. There are 16 residues in the CDR3. V lost 0 bases and J lost 2; bases outside the gene matches: 4. The V gene's germline CDR1 is SGHRS and CDR2 YFSETQ. The CDR3 sequence: CASSLDSGGPTDTQYF. CDR3 coding DNA: TGCGCCAGCAGCTTGGATAGCGGGGGACCCACAGATACGCAGTATTTT.

This rearrangement joins TRBV18 to TRBJ2-3, with 9 positions matching TRBD2. CDR1 is KGHSH, CDR2 LQKENI, per germline. Trimming at V came to 0 bases and at J to 1 base, leaving 5 bases not matched to a gene. The CDR3 spans 17 residues. The CDR3 nucleotides are TGTGCCAGCTCACCACCGGGGAAGCGGGGGGGCACAGATACGCAGTATTTT. It encodes CASSPPGKRGGTDTQYF.